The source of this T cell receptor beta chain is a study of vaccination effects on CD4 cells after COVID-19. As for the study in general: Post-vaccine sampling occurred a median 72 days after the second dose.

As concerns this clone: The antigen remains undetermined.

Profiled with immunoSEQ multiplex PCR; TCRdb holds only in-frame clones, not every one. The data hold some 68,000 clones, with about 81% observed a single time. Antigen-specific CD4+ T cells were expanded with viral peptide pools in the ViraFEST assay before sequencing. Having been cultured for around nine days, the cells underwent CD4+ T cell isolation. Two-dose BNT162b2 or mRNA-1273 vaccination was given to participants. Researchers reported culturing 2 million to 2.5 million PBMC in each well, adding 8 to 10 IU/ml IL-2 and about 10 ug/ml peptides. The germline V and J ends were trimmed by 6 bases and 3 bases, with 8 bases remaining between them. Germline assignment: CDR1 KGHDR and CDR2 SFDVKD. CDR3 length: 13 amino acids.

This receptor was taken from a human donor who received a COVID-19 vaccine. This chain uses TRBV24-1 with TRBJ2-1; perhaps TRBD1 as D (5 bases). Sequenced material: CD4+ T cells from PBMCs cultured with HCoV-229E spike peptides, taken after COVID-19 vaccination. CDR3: CATSPDSYNEQFF. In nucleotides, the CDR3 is TGTGCCACCAGTCCCGACAGCTACAATGAGCAGTTCTTC.